This entry lists 27 T cell receptor beta chains sequenced from one sample in a study of T-cell reconstitution after alpha-beta-depleted transplantation in children. A library of TCRbeta sequences, prepared with unique molecular identifiers, was generated. TCRdb processed the PCR reads anew with MiXCR; each CDR3 protein has one entry. The sample lists some 200,000 distinct CDR3 sequences; 14% to 15% were seen once. The sequences come from PBMCs from the stem cell graft donor, collected from the stem cell graft. The receptors derive from a human donor who donated a stem cell graft to a child with acute lymphoblastic leukemia.

V gene TRBV11-2 combines with J gene TRBJ2-3; the match to TRBD2 covers 7 bases. The CDR3 is 13 amino acids. Trimming cost V 4 bases and J 7 bases; bases outside gene matches: 5. Germline values: CDR1 SGHAT, CDR2 FQNNGV. The CDR3 DNA is TGTGCCAGCAGCTCCGCCGGGACTAATACGCAGTATTTT. Protein sequence: CASSSAGTNTQYF. Based on the CDR3 plus reference TRBV11-2 and TRBJ2-3, the full variable domain is EAGVAQSPRYKIIEKRQSVAFWCNPISGHATLYWYQQILGQGPKLLIQFQNNGVVDDSQLPKDRFSAERLKGVDSTLKIQPAKLEDSAVYLCASSSAGTNTQYFGPGTRLTVL.

The chain uses TRBV29-1 and TRBJ1-4; possible D gene TRBD1, 5 bases. Trimming shortened V by 7 bases and J by 7 bases, and 13 bases separated the two germline ends. CDR3 length equals 12 residues. CDR1 and CDR2 (germline): SQVTM, ANQGSEA. The CDR3 DNA is TGCAGCGCTGGGACTGGTGGTGAAAAACTGTTTTTT. It specifies CSAGTGGEKLFF.

The chain is built from TRBV29-1 and TRBJ2-7; D not certain. The CDR3 sequence is 12 residues long. Trimming pared 4 bases from V and 4 bases from J, leaving 11 bases between. CDR1 is SQVTM, CDR2 ANQGSEA, per germline. As DNA, the CDR3 is TGCAGCGTTGGCGGAATGGGGTACGAGCAGTACTTC. The encoded protein is CSVGGMGYEQYF.

The gene calls are TRBV7-2 and TRBJ2-5; either TRBD1 or TRBD2 may supply D (5 bases each). CDR3 length: 14 residues. Germline V gene data show CDR1 as SGHTA and CDR2 as FQGNSA. Trimming left V 5 bases short and J 4 bases short, with 14 bases between. For the CDR3, the DNA is TGTGCCAGCAGCAAAAGGGCTGGGGGAGAGACCCAGTACTTC. Translating it yields CASSKRAGGETQYF.

This clonotype was counted a few times. The chain combines TRBV15 with TRBJ2-3, with D uncertain. CDR1 is LNHNV, CDR2 YYDKDF, per germline (reference sequence). This CDR3 contains 15 residues. V was cut by 0 bases and J by 3 bases, with 10 bases left in between. In DNA, the CDR3 is TGTGCCACCAGCAGAGATCGTCGCCGAACAGATACGCAGTATTTT. Translation gives CATSRDRRRTDTQYF. Combining the CDR3 with reference TRBV15 and TRBJ2-3 gives the whole variable domain DAMVIQNPRYQVTQFGKPVTLSCSQTLNHNVMYWYQQKSSQAPKLLFHYYDKDFNNEADTPDNFQSRRPNTSFCFLDIRSPGLGDTAMYLCATSRDRRRTDTQYFGPGTRLTVL.

This clonotype has a count of ten or more. The chain is built from TRBV7-8 and TRBJ1-1; D unclear. The CDR3 covers 14 residues. Germline lookup yields CDR1 SGHVS and CDR2 FQNEAQ. V was shortened by 3 bases and J by 4 bases, with 12 bases between the two germline ends. CDR3: CASSFGKEGTEAFF. DNA for the CDR3: TGTGCCAGCAGCTTCGGAAAGGAAGGCACTGAAGCTTTCTTT.

This clonotype was picked up many times. The chain links TRBV6-2 or TRBV6-3 to TRBJ2-1; 8 bases are a match to TRBD2. The V and J ends lost 3 bases and 5 bases, in that order; junction bases with no gene match: 6. The CDR3 is made up of 15 amino acids. Germline-derived CDR1 and CDR2 are MNHEY and SVGEGT. For the CDR3, the DNA is TGTGCCAGCAGTTATACGGGAGGGCCCAACAATGAGCAGTTCTTC. As protein: CASSYTGGPNNEQFF.

This clonotype has a count of ten or more. This chain uses TRBV5-1 with TRBJ2-2; D ambiguous. Germline loops: CDR1 SGHRS, CDR2 YFSETQ. The CDR3 has 14 amino acids. The V and J ends lost 0 bases and 1 base respectively, with 4 bases between them. CDR3 nucleotide sequence: TGCGCCAGCAGCTTGGACAGGAACACCGGGGAGCTGTTTTTT. Translated: CASSLDRNTGELFF.

This clonotype was seen many times. The chain links TRBV11-3 to TRBJ2-2; 9 bases agree with TRBD2. The CDR3 is 14 residues long. CDR1 and CDR2 (germline): SGHNT, YENEEA. With 6 bases clipped from V and 7 bases from J, the junction kept 6 bases outside the gene matches. This chain's CDR3 is CASSPSGRLGELFF. CDR3 in DNA: TGTGCCAGCAGTCCAAGCGGGAGGCTCGGGGAGCTGTTTTTT.

This rearrangement joins TRBV6-1 to TRBJ2-7; TRBD2 aligns across 7 bases. CDR1 and CDR2 (germline): MNHNS, SASEGT. CDR3 size: 15 residues. Trimming removed 6 bases from V and 0 bases from J; junction bases left unmatched: 8. CDR3 bases: TGTGCCAGCAGCAGGGACTATCAAAGCTCCTACGAGCAGTACTTC. Protein product: CASSRDYQSSYEQYF.

At least ten counts were recorded for this clonotype. The chain has TRBV5-1 and TRBJ2-5, with 10 bases that match TRBD1. The trim removed 6 bases at V and 4 bases at J, leaving 9 bases unmatched. CDR3 length: 15 amino acids. From germline, CDR1 is SGHRS and CDR2 YFSETQ. The CDR3 DNA is TGCGCCAGCACAAACACCGGGACAGGGGTAGAGACCCAGTACTTC. Its translation: CASTNTGTGVETQYF.

This clonotype was seen only a few times. The gene calls are TRBV28 and TRBJ2-3; 11 bases match TRBD2. The CDR3 covers 15 residues. The ends lost 4 bases at V and 7 bases at J; junction bases unmatched: 7. Germline assignment: CDR1 MDHEN and CDR2 SYDVKM. CDR3 DNA: TGTGCCAGCAGTTCAGGACTAGCGGGTTTCAATACGCAGTATTTT. It specifies CASSSGLAGFNTQYF.

Only a few counts were recorded for this clonotype. The rearrangement links TRBV5-1 to TRBJ1-4; weak D call: TRBD1 (5 bases). CDR1 and CDR2 from the germline V gene are SGHRS and YFSETQ. This CDR3 contains 16 residues. V was pared by 4 bases and J by 2 bases, with 15 bases between. CDR3 region: CASSVGPRGTNEKLFF. The CDR3 DNA reads TGCGCCAGCAGCGTCGGACCGAGGGGCACTAATGAAAAACTGTTTTTT.

V usage is TRBV5-4 and J usage is TRBJ1-1, with D possibly being TRBD1 (6 bases). Germline V gene lookup returns CDR1 SGHNT and CDR2 YYREEE (reference sequence). The length of the CDR3 is 16 residues. The V and J ends lost 3 bases and 6 bases respectively, with 21 bases between them. CDR3 region: CASSSQGGASGAEAFF. The CDR3 region has the DNA TGTGCCAGCAGCTCCCAAGGGGGGGCCTCCGGGGCTGAAGCTTTCTTT. Full variable domain (rest looked up from reference TRBV5-4 and TRBJ1-1): ETGVTQSPTHLIKTRGQQVTLRCSSQSGHNTVSWYQQALGQGPQFIFQYYREEENGRGNFPPRFSGLQFPNYSSELNVNALELDDSALYLCASSSQGGASGAEAFFGQGTRLTVV.

This clonotype was counted only a few times. V usage is TRBV5-5 and J usage is TRBJ2-1; D possibly corresponds to TRBD2 (5 bases). This CDR3 spans 12 amino acids. V lost 4 bases and J 16 bases, leaving 18 bases between the germline ends. Germline assignment: CDR1 SGHKS and CDR2 YYEKEE (reference sequence). DNA for the CDR3: TGTGCCAGCAGCCCCCGAAGGGAGAGGAGATTCTTC. This encodes CASSPRRERRFF.

This clonotype was recorded many times. This chain links TRBV7-9 with TRBJ1-2; D may be TRBD1 (5 bases). The length of the CDR3 is 14 residues. V was trimmed by 5 bases and J by 2 bases, leaving 12 bases between them. Germline V CDR1 and CDR2: SEHNR, FQNEAQ (reference sequence). In DNA form, the CDR3 reads TGTGCCAGCAGCCCGTCATCAGGGAACTATGGCTACACCTTC. The encoded protein is CASSPSSGNYGYTF.

This clonotype showed up many times. The junction differs from germline at one of its ends, possibly a read error. The J gene is TRBJ2-3, the V gene TRBV20-1; D might be TRBD1 or TRBD2, each matching 5 bases. The V gene's germline CDR1 is DFQATT and CDR2 SNEGSKA (reference sequence). This CDR3 is 14 amino acids long. CDR3 loop: CSARAELGTDTQYF. Here the CDR3 DNA reads TGCAGTGCCAGAGCGGAGCTGGGGACGGATACGCAGTATTTT.

This clonotype was seen many times. The V gene is TRBV12-3 or TRBV12-4, the J gene TRBJ2-1, with no clear D. V dropped 3 bases and J dropped 2 bases, with 14 bases sitting between them. This CDR3 is 16 amino acids long. This CDR3 is CASSFDVSLPYNEQFF. In nucleotides, the CDR3 is TGTGCCAGCAGTTTTGATGTAAGCCTTCCCTACAATGAGCAGTTCTTC.

This clonotype was observed at least ten times. This chain uses TRBV5-6 with TRBJ1-3; weak D call: TRBD1 (6 bases). Between the trimmed V and J ends, which lost 2 bases and 1 base, there was a span of 13 bases. Germline assignment: CDR1 SGHDT and CDR2 YYEEEE. The CDR3 extends over 16 amino acids. CDR3 sequence: CASSFGQPYSGNTIYF. CDR3 nucleotide sequence: TGTGCCAGCAGCTTCGGACAGCCTTATTCTGGAAACACCATATATTTT. Full variable domain (missing parts from reference TRBV5-6 and TRBJ1-3): DAGVTQSPTHLIKTRGQQVTLRCSPKSGHDTVSWYQQALGQGPQFIFQYYEEEERQRGNFPDRFSGHQFPNYSSELNVNALLLGDSALYLCASSFGQPYSGNTIYFGEGSWLTVV.

This clonotype came up many times. The chain carries TRBV12-3 or TRBV12-4 and TRBJ2-1, with 10 bases that match TRBD2. Trimming cost V 6 bases and J 7 bases; bases outside gene matches: 12. The CDR3 runs 16 residues. DNA for the CDR3: TGTGCCAGCAGCCCTAACCCGGGACTAGCGAGAAATGAGCAGTTCTTC. Residues: CASSPNPGLARNEQFF.

The DNA for the CDR3 is TGTGCCAGCAGCTCAGGACCCGGACAAGAGACCCAGTACTTC. It is translated as CASSSGPGQETQYF. The chain combines TRBV7-6 with TRBJ2-5; D unclear. The CDR3 length is 14 residues. V lost 4 bases to trimming and J lost 2 bases, with 11 bases between them. CDR1 and CDR2 (germline): SGHVS, FNYEAQ.

The chain is built from TRBV6-1 and TRBJ2-7; possibly TRBD2 for D (7 bases). The CDR3 length is 15 residues. The V gene's germline CDR1 is MNHNS and CDR2 SASEGT. V was trimmed by 2 bases and J by 2 bases, leaving 13 bases between them. The CDR3 nucleotides read TGTGCCAGCAGTGAATGGGGAGGGGGGCCCTACGAGCAGTACTTC. As protein: CASSEWGGGPYEQYF.

This clonotype was picked up many times. The CDR3 spells CATSDLLNPAGAETQYF. CDR3 nucleotide sequence: TGTGCCACCAGTGATTTGTTGAATCCCGCGGGAGCAGAGACCCAGTACTTC. V usage is TRBV24-1 and J usage is TRBJ2-5, with TRBD2 matching over 7 bases. This CDR3 contains 17 residues. J was trimmed by 4 bases and V by 0 bases; bases with no gene match: 10. From germline, CDR1 is KGHDR and CDR2 SFDVKD.

This clonotype came up many times. The chain recombines TRBV12-3 or TRBV12-4 with TRBJ1-1; TRBD1 aligns across 7 bases. CDR3 length: 13 amino acids. V shed 6 bases and J 6 bases; nucleotides not matched to a gene: 7. CDR3 protein: CASSLDRQAEAFF. DNA of the CDR3: TGTGCCAGCAGCTTGGACAGGCAGGCTGAAGCTTTCTTT.

This clonotype has a count of ten or more. The rearrangement uses TRBV4-1 and TRBJ1-2; 9 positions match TRBD1. The germline gives CDR1 MGHRA, CDR2 YSYEKL. V trimming: 1 base; J trimming: 6 bases; junction bases outside the gene matches: 15. The CDR3 consists of 18 residues. CDR3 nucleotide sequence: TGCGCCAGCAGCCAAGTGGGGCTTACTGCCGGGACAGGGAATGGCTACACCTTC. This translates into CASSQVGLTAGTGNGYTF.

This clonotype was seen ten or more times. The CDR3 nucleotides are TGTGCCAGCAGCTTGGACAGATCCGACTATGGCTACACCTTC. This translates into CASSLDRSDYGYTF. This chain links TRBV5-4 with TRBJ1-2; D is uncertain. The CDR3 contains 14 residues. V lost 0 bases and J 3 bases, leaving 9 bases between the germline ends. Germline values: CDR1 SGHNT, CDR2 YYREEE (reference sequence).

This clonotype was observed many times. The chain has TRBV7-8 and TRBJ2-3, with 8 bases that match TRBD2. Germline-derived CDR1 and CDR2 are SGHVS and FQNEAQ. The CDR3 spans 15 residues. Trimming removed 5 bases from V and 2 bases from J; junction bases left unmatched: 6. The CDR3 sequence: CASSRQRELTDTQYF. In nucleotides, the CDR3 is TGTGCCAGCAGCCGTCAGCGGGAGCTCACAGATACGCAGTATTTT.